This T cell receptor (beta chain) was recovered during a study of T cell responses to AZD1222 COVID-19 vaccine (dated by TCRdb to 2020 to 2023). In the study overall: A total of about 240 trial participants underwent TCR sequencing, of whom about 200 received two doses of AZD1222 and 26 received two doses of the MenACWY control vaccine. Trial participants were enrolled by age into subgroups of 18-55, 56-69 and 70-plus years, and 148, 28 and 57 TCR-sequenced participants, respectively, were included in these subgroups.

The CDR3 regions of human TCRbeta chains were analyzed by immunosequencing. The authors processed their data as follows. Repertoire TCRs were matched against a reference library of SARS-CoV-2-specific TCRs generated with the MIRA antigen-specificity platform. Breadth meant the fraction of unique TCRs that were SARS-CoV-2-associated, whereas depth meant the fraction of total T cells that were SARS-CoV-2-associated. Each spike-specific TCR was assigned to its reactive spike region and to a CD4 or CD8 class using the MIRA data. Log10-transformed breadth and depth values were compared by one-way ANOVA with Sidak's multiple comparisons tests. What TCRdb holds here is the immuneACCESS table cut down to in-frame rearrangements. Part of the clones is not present; checked against another copy, under half of the missing clones reflect an unresolved V gene, and the others are unexplained. V and J calls and clone size come straight from that table; D and trimming were deduced from the DNA. The sample has roughly 150,000 clones on record, around 88% of them singletons. Under 3.5% of the sample is held by the ten biggest clonotypes.

The time point tag for this specimen amounts to: baseline before first vaccination. The treatment or condition tag for this specimen amounts to: meningococcal conjugate vaccine given as trial control. Vaccinee samples came from UK trials COV001 and COV002, including a single-blind randomized controlled phase 2/3 trial of AZD1222 (ChAdOx1 nCoV-19) in healthy adults. Trial participant PBMC samples were collected at day 0 and day 28 after the second dose for TCRbeta chain sequencing. Results and caveats for the whole study, not just this receptor: Reportedly, almost half of the unique spike-specific TCRs recognized epitopes lying outside the regions that are mutated in the B.1.351 and B.1.1.7 variants. Participants were mostly white British and included more females than males, and it was suggested by the authors that clonal diversity may have been underestimated. In the small 56-69-year group, the increase in depth fell short of significance, most likely because of low power. Only five to seven AZD1222 recipients were SARS-CoV-2 seropositive at baseline, limiting conclusions about previously exposed vaccinees. After two AZD1222 doses, both the breadth and the depth of spike-specific TCRs were significantly higher than at day 0 and than in MenACWY recipients. No day 14 peak-response samples were available, so repertoires were characterized only after the peak T cell response. The vaccine-associated CD4 TCRs covered the entire spike protein, and the dominant responses fell in regions 160-218 and 743-854.

Worth noting for this clone: Its antigen is currently not known. Within one base of it there is no much larger clone, and no base qualities were kept.

The germline V gene provides CDR1 SGHNT and CDR2 YENEEA. V is clipped by 5 bases and J by 2 bases, and the sequence between their germline boundaries is 24 bases long. Including the terminal cysteine and phenylalanine, the CDR3 comprises 18 residues. The retained sequence is limited to the CDR3, 54 bases, with the frame set at the first base. The chain employs TRBV11-3 and TRBJ1-1; the D gene is perhaps TRBD1, from 6 matching bases. This clonotype originated in an adult in good health. The material was peripheral blood, obtained on day 0 of MenACWY control vaccination. The DNA sequence is given as TGTGCCAGCAGCCCCAGAGGTTGGGCGGGACACCATAACACTGAAGCTTTCTTT. Protein translation: CASSPRGWAGHHNTEAFF.